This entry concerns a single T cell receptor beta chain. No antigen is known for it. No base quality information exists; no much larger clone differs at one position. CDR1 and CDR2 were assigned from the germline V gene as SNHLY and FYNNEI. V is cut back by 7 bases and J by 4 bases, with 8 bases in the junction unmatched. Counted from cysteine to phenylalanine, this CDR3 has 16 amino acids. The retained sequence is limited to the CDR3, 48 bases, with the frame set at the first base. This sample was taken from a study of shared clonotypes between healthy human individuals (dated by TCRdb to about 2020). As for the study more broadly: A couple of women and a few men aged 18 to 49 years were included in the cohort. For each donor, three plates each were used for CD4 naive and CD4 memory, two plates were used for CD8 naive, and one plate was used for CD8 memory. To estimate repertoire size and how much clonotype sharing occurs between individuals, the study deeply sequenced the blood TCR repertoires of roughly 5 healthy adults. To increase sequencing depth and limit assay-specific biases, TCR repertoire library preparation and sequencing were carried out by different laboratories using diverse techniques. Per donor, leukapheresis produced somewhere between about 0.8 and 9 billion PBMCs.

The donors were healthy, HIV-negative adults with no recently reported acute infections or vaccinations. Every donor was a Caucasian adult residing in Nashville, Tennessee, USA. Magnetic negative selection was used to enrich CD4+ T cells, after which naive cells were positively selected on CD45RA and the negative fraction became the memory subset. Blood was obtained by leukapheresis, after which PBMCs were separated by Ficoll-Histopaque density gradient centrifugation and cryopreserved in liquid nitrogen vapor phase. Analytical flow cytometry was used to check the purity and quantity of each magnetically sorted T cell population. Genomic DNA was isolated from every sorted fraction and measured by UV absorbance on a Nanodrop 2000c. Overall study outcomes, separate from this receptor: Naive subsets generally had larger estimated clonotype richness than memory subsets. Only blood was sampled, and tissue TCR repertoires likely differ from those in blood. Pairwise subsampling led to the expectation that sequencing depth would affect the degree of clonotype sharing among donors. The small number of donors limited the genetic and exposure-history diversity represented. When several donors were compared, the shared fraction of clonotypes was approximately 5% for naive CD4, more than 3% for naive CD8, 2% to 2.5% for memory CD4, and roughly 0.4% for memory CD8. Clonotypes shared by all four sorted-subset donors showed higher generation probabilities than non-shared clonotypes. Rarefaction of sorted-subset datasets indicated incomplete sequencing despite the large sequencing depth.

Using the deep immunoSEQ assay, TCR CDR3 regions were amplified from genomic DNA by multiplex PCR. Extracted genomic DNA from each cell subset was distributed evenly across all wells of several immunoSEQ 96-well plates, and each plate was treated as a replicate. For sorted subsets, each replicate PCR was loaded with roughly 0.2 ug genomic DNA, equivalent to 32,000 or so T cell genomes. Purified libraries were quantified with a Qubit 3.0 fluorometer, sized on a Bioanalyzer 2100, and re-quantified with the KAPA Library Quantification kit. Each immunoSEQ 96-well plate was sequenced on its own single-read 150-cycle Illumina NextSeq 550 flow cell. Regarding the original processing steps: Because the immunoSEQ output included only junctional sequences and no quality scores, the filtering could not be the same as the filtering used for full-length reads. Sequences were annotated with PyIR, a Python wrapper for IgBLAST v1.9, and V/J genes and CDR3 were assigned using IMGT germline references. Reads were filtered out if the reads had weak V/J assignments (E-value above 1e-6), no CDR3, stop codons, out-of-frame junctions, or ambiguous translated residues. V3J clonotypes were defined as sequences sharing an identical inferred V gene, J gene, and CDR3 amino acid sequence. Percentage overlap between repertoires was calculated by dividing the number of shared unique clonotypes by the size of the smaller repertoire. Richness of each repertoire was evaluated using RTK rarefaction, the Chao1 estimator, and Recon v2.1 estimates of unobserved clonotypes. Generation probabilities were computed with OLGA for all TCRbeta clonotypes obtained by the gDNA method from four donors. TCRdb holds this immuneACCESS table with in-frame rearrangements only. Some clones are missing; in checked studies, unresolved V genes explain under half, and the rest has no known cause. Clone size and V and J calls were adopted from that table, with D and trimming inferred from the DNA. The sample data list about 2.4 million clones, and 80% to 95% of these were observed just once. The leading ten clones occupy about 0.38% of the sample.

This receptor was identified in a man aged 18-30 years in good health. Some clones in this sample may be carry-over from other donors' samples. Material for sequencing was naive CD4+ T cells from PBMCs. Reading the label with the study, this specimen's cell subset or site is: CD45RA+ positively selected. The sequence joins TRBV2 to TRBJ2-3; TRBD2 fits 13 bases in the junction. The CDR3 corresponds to CASILRTSGSSDTQYF. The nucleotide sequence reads TGTGCCAGCATCCTAAGGACTAGCGGGAGTTCAGATACGCAGTATTTT.